The 17 T cell receptor beta chains presented below share a single source sample, sequenced in a study of blood T cell repertoires in COVID-19 (dated by TCRdb to about 2020). Library generation was performed with the immunoSEQ multiplex PCR assay. TCRdb retrieved this table from immuneACCESS and kept in-frame rearrangements only. Not all clones are present; in checked studies, unresolved V genes account for under half, and no reason is known for the remainder. The sample profile shows approximately 75,000 clones; more than 70% of them were found once. Roughly 5.6% of the sample lies in the top ten. Input material: peripheral blood. These receptors were collected from a man older than 75 with acute or convalescent COVID-19.

This clone was seen a few times. The chain recombines TRBV6-5 with TRBJ1-2, with D possibly being TRBD1 (6 bases). Between the trimmed V and J ends, which lost 5 bases and 7 bases, there was a span of 14 bases. The germline V gene has CDR1 MNHEY and CDR2 SVGAGI. This CDR3 spans 13 amino acids. The CDR3 sequence: CASSPPNRVGYTF. The CDR3 DNA reads as TGTGCCAGCAGTCCGCCTAACAGGGTTGGCTACACCTTC.

The chain links TRBV7-2 to TRBJ2-1; 7 bases are shared with TRBD1. This CDR3 has 15 amino acids. In germline, CDR1 is SGHTA, CDR2 FQGNSA. V lost 1 base and J lost 7; bases outside the gene matches: 7. CDR3 sequence reads: CASSLGQGVSNEQFF. The DNA for the CDR3 is TGTGCCAGCAGCTTAGGACAGGGAGTATCTAATGAGCAGTTCTTC. Using reference TRBV7-2 and TRBJ2-1 for the parts outside the CDR3, the full variable domain is GAGVSQSPSNKVTEKGKDVELRCDPISGHTALYWYRQSLGQGLEFLIYFQGNSAPDKSGLPSDRFSAERTGGSVSTLTIQRTQQEDSAVYLCASSLGQGVSNEQFFGPGTRLTVL.

V usage is TRBV25-1 and J usage is TRBJ2-6; 8 nucleotides line up with TRBD1. The junction had 4 bases not matched to a gene; V was cut back by 6 bases and J by 3 bases. CDR1 MGHDK and CDR2 SYGVNS come from the germline V gene. The CDR3 extends over 15 amino acids. Here the CDR3 reads CASSNGQGGANVLTF. As DNA, the CDR3 is TGTGCCAGCAGCAACGGACAGGGTGGGGCCAACGTCCTGACTTTC.

CDR3 DNA: TGTGCCAGCAGCCCCCGACTAGCGGGGGGGCAAGAGACCCAGTACTTC. This encodes CASSPRLAGGQETQYF. The V call is TRBV5-4, the J call TRBJ2-5, with 14 bases aligning to TRBD2. The V and J ends lost 4 bases and 2 bases, in that order; junction bases with no gene match: 4. This CDR3 is built from 16 residues. Germline V lookup: CDR1 SGHNT, CDR2 YYREEE (reference sequence).

This clone has a handful of counts. The chain couples TRBV20-1 to TRBJ2-1; D gene ambiguous. CDR1 is DFQATT and CDR2 is SNEGSKA in the germline V gene (reference sequence). V dropped 4 bases and J dropped 4 bases, with 11 bases sitting between them. This CDR3 contains 13 residues. CDR3 bases: TGCAGTGCTACTGAACTCAAATACAATGAGCAGTTCTTC. It codes for CSATELKYNEQFF.

The CDR3 loop reads CASSTQSGSYEQYF. The CDR3 nucleotides read TGCGCCAGCAGCACCCAAAGCGGCTCCTACGAGCAGTACTTC. This chain uses TRBV4-3 with TRBJ2-7; the D gene is possibly TRBD2 (5 bases). The germline CDR1 and CDR2 sequences are LGHNA and YSLEER. Trimming took 5 bases from V and 0 from J, leaving 11 bases between them. This CDR3 region has 14 residues.

The J gene is TRBJ2-1, the V gene TRBV7-2, with 13 bases matching TRBD2. The CDR3 has 16 residues. V trimming: 2 bases; J trimming: 9 bases; junction bases outside the gene matches: 7. The germline V gene has CDR1 SGHTA and CDR2 FQGNSA. This chain's CDR3 is CASSLPPLAGGSEQFF. CDR3 coding DNA: TGTGCCAGCAGCTTACCACCACTAGCGGGGGGGAGTGAGCAGTTCTTC.

V gene TRBV12-3 or TRBV12-4 combines with J gene TRBJ1-2; D is unresolved. The CDR3 spans 10 residues. V lost 6 bases and J lost 7, with 6 bases in between. CDR3 bases: TGTGCCAGCAGCCCGAGTGGCTACACCTTC. It translates to CASSPSGYTF.

The table lists this clone with a few counts. The chain links TRBV9 to TRBJ1-6, with TRBD1 matching 7 bases. The CDR3 is 14 amino acids. CDR1 SGDLS and CDR2 YYNGEE come from the germline V gene. J was trimmed by 7 bases and V by 4 bases; bases with no gene match: 5. CDR3 bases: TGTGCCAGCAGCTCGGACAGGAAAAATTCACCCCTCCACTTT. It yields the protein CASSSDRKNSPLHF.

The chain couples TRBV7-2 to TRBJ2-1, with D unresolved. The CDR3 is 18 residues long. Trimming left V 3 bases short and J 0 bases short, with 18 bases between. CDR1 is SGHTA, CDR2 FQGNSA, per germline. This CDR3 is CASSLQADPLGSYNEQFF. In DNA form, the CDR3 reads TGTGCCAGCAGCTTGCAGGCAGATCCCCTTGGCTCCTACAATGAGCAGTTCTTC.

The gene calls are TRBV30 and TRBJ2-4; D may be TRBD2 (5 bases). V dropped 3 bases and J dropped 6 bases, with 15 bases sitting between them. CDR1 and CDR2 (germline): GTSNPN, SVGIG (reference sequence). The CDR3 is made up of 14 amino acids. The CDR3 bases are TGTGCCTGGAGATCGGCCCGACGGGGAAACATTCAGTACTTC. Encoded protein: CAWRSARRGNIQYF.

The chain combines TRBV7-9 with TRBJ2-5, with 10 bases identical to TRBD1. Per the germline V gene, CDR1 is SEHNR and CDR2 is FQNEAQ (reference sequence). The V and J ends lost 2 bases and 5 bases, in that order; junction bases with no gene match: 8. CDR3 length: 16 amino acids. The DNA of the CDR3 is TGTGCCAGCAGCTTAAGGGGACAGGGGATAGCGGAGACCCAGTACTTC. It translates to CASSLRGQGIAETQYF.

The chain links TRBV11-2 to TRBJ2-3; 8 positions agree with TRBD2. Germline V gene sequence: CDR1 SGHAT, CDR2 FQNNGV. The CDR3 spans 14 residues. Trimming cost V 8 bases and J 1 base; bases outside gene matches: 5. CDR3 protein: CASPSGLGTDTQYF. CDR3 DNA sequence: TGTGCCAGCCCCTCGGGACTAGGCACAGATACGCAGTATTTT.

This chain uses TRBV10-3 with TRBJ2-2; D is perhaps TRBD1 (6 bases). Germline V lookup: CDR1 ENHRY, CDR2 SYGVKD. The ends were cut back, 7 bases at V and 3 bases at J, with 12 bases in the middle. There are 14 residues in the CDR3. CDR3 sequence: CAIKGEPDTGELFF. Here the CDR3 DNA reads TGTGCCATCAAGGGGGAACCGGACACCGGGGAGCTGTTTTTT.

The CDR3 nucleotides are TGTGCCAGCAGTGGGATCCCAGGAGTGGGACAGGGGGCGGAAGGCTACACCTTC. Translated: CASSGIPGVGQGAEGYTF. The V call is TRBV25-1, the J call TRBJ1-2; 12 bases are a match to TRBD1. Per the germline V gene, CDR1 is MGHDK and CDR2 is SYGVNS. Germline trimming cut 4 bases from V and 8 bases from J; bases unmatched to any gene: 17. The CDR3 spans 18 residues.

The V gene is TRBV5-1, the J gene TRBJ1-1, with D perhaps matching TRBD1 (6 bases). There are 17 residues in the CDR3. Trimming shortened V by 4 bases and J by 2 bases, and 21 bases separated the two germline ends. Germline CDR1 and CDR2: SGHRS and YFSETQ. CDR3 coding DNA: TGCGCCAGCAGCCTAAGGTGGGGGGGCGAGGTTAACACTGAAGCTTTCTTT. It translates to CASSLRWGGEVNTEAFF.

V is TRBV6-6 and J is TRBJ1-5, with 9 nucleotides matching TRBD1. CDR1 and CDR2 from the germline V gene are MNHNY and SVGAGI (reference sequence). The CDR3 covers 14 residues. With V trimmed by 7 bases and J by 3 bases, 4 bases remained unmatched. The CDR3 loop reads CASTQGALNQPQHF. The CDR3 bases are TGTGCCAGCACACAGGGGGCCCTCAATCAGCCCCAGCATTTT.